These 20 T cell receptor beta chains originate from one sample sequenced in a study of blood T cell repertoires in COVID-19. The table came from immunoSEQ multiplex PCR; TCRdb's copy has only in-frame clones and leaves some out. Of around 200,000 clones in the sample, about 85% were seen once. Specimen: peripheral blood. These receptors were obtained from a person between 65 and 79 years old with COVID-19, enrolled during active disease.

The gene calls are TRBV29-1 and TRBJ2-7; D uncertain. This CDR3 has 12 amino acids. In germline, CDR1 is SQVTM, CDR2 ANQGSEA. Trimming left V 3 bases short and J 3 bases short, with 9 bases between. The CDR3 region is CSVEVRNYEQYF. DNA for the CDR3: TGCAGCGTTGAGGTCAGGAACTACGAGCAGTACTTC.

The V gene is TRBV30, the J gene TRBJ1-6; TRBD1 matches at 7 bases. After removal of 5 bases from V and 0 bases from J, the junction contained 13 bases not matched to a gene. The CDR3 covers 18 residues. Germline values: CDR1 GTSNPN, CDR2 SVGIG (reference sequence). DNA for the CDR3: TGTGCCTGGGCCCCCGGACAGGACTTGTCCTCCTATAATTCACCCCTCCACTTT. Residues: CAWAPGQDLSSYNSPLHF.

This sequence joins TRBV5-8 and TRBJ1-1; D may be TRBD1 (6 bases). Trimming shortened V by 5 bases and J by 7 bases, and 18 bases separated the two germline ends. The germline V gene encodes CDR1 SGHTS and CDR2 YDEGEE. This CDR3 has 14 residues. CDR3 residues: CASRLSQGASEAFF. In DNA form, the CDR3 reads TGTGCCAGCAGGCTATCACAGGGCGCCAGTGAAGCTTTCTTT.

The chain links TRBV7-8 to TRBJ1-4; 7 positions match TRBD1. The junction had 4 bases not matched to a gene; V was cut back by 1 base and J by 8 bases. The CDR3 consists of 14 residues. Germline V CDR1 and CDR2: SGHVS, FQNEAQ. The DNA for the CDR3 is TGTGCCAGCAGCTTAGTTGTAGGGGGCGAAAAACTGTTTTTT. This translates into CASSLVVGGEKLFF.

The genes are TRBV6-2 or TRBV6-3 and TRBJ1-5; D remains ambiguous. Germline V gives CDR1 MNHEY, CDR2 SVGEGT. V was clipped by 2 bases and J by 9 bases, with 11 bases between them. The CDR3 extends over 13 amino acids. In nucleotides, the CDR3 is TGTGCCAGCAGTTACCTTACTGGTTGGCCCCAGCATTTT. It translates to CASSYLTGWPQHF.

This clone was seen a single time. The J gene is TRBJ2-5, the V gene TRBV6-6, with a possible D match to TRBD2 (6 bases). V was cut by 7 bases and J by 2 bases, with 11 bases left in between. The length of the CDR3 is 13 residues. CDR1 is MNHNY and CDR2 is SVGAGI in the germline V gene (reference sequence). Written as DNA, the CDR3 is TGTGCCAGCAAGACTAGGCGGCAAGAGACCCAGTACTTC. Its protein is CASKTRRQETQYF.

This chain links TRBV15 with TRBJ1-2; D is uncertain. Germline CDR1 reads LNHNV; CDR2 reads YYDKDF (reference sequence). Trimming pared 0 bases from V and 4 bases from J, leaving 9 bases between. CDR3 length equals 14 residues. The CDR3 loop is CATSRDRGSYGYTF. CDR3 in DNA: TGTGCCACCAGCAGAGATAGAGGGAGCTATGGCTACACCTTC.

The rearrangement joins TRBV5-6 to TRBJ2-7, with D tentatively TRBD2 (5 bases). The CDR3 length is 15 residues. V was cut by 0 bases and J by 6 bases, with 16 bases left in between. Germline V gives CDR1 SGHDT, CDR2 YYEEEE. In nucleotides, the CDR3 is TGTGCCAGCAGCTTGGCCGGAGTTACGGCGGGCGAGCAGTACTTC. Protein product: CASSLAGVTAGEQYF.

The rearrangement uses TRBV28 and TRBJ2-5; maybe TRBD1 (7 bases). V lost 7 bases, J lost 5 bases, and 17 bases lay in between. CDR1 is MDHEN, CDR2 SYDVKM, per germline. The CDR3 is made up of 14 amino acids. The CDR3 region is CASTGPTGRETQYF. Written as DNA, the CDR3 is TGTGCCAGCACCGGACCGACAGGGAGGGAGACCCAGTACTTC. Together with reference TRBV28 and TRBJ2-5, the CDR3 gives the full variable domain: DVKVTQSSRYLVKRTGEKVFLECVQDMDHENMFWYRQDPGLGLRLIYFSYDVKMKEKGDIPEGYSVSREKKERFSLILESASTNQTSMYLCASTGPTGRETQYFGPGTRLLVL.

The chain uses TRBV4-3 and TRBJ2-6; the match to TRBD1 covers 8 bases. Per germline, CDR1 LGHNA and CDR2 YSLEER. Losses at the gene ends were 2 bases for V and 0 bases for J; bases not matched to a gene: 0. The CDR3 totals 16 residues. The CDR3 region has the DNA TGCGCCAGCAGCCAAACAGGGGGCTCTGGGGCCAACGTCCTGACTTTC. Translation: CASSQTGGSGANVLTF.

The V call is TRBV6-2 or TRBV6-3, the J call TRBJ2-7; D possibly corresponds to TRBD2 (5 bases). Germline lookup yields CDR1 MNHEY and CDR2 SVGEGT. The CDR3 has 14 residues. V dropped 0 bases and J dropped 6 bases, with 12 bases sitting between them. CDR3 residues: CASSYSTRVSEQYF. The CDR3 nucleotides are TGTGCCAGCAGTTACTCGACGCGGGTAAGCGAGCAGTACTTC.

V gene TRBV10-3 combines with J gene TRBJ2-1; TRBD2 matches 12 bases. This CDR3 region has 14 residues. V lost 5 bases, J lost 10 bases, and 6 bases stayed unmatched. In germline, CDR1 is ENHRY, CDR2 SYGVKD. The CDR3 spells CAISMTSGGQEQFF. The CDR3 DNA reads TGTGCCATCAGTATGACTAGCGGGGGTCAAGAGCAGTTCTTC.

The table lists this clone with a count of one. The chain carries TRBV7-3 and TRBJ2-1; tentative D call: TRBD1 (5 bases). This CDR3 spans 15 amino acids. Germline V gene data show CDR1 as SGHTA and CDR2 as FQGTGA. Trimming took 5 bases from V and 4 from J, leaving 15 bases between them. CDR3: CASSESQGLYNEQFF. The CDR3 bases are TGTGCCAGCAGCGAAAGTCAGGGATTGTACAATGAGCAGTTCTTC.

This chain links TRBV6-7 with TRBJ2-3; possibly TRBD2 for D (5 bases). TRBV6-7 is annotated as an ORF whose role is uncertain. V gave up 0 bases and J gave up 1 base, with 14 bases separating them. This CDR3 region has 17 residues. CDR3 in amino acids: CASSYSRVVCGTDTQYF. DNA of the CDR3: TGTGCCAGCAGTTACTCGAGGGTGGTCTGTGGCACAGATACGCAGTATTTT.

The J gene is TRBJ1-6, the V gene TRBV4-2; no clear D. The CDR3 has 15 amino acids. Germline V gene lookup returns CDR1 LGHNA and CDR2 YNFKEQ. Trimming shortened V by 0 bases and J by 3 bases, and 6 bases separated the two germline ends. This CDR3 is CASSQDGDYNSPLHF. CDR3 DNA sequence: TGTGCCAGCAGCCAAGATGGAGACTATAATTCACCCCTCCACTTT.

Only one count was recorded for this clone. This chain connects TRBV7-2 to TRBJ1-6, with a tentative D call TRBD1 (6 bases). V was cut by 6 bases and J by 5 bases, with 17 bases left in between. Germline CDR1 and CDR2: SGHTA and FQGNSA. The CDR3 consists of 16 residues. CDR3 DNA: TGTGCCAGCAGACTTCTAGGACAGCCAGATAATTCACCCCTCCACTTT. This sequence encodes CASRLLGQPDNSPLHF.

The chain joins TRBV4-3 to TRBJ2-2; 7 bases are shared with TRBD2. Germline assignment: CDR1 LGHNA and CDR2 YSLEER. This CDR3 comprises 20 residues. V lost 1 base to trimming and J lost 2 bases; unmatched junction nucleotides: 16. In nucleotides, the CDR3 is TGCGCCAGCAGCCAAGCCCCCAGACTGGGCGGGGGTTTAAACACCGGGGAGCTGTTTTTT. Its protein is CASSQAPRLGGGLNTGELFF.

CDR3 amino acids: CASSLKTTGVGSDTQYF. Here the CDR3 DNA reads TGTGCCAGCAGCTTAAAAACTACGGGGGTGGGGTCAGATACGCAGTATTTT. This sequence joins TRBV7-2 and TRBJ2-3; weak D call: TRBD2 (6 bases). CDR1 is SGHTA, CDR2 FQGNSA, per germline. The CDR3 extends over 17 amino acids. Trimming removed 2 bases from V and 4 bases from J, with 19 bases in between.

The CDR3 protein is CASRLAVRGVGETQYF. CDR3 nucleotide sequence: TGTGCAAGTCGCTTAGCCGTACGGGGGGTTGGGGAGACCCAGTACTTC. The rearrangement links TRBV12-2 to TRBJ2-5; the table's D call TRBD2 went unverified against the DNA. TRBV12-2 is recorded as a pseudogene. This CDR3 has 16 amino acids.

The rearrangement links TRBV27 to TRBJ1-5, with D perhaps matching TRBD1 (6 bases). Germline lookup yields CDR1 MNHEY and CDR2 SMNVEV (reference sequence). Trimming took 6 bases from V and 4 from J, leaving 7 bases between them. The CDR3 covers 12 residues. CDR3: CASRTGNQPQHF. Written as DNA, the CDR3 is TGTGCCAGCAGGACAGGAAATCAGCCCCAGCATTTT.